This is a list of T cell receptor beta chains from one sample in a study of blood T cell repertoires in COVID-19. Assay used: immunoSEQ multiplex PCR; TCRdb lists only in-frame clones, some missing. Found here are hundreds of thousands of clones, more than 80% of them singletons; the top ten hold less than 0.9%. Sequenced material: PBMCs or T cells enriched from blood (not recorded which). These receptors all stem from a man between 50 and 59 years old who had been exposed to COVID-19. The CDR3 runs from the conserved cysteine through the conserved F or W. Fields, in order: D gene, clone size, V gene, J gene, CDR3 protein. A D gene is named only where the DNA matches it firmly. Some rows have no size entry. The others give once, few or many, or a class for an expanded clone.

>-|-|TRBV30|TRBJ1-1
CAWSVYNSRRRLTNTEAFF
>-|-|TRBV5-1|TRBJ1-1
CASSHTGNTEAFF
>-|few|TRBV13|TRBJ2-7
CASSFLGQGLSF
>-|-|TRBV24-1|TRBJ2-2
CATSEGTSGELFF
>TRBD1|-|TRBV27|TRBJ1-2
CASRTRDRVDGYTF
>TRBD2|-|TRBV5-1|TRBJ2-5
CASNLGGGGETQYF
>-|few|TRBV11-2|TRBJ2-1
CASSLVISYNEQFF
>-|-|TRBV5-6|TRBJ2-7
CASSQGGTYEQYF
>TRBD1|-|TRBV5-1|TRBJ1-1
CASSPTTGVNTEAFF
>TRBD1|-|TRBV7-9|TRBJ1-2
CASSLGQLYGYTF
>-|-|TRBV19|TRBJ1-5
CASSSDSYSNQPQHF
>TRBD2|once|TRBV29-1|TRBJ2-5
CSVNSGGAETQYF
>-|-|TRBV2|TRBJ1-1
CASSGYMNTEAFF
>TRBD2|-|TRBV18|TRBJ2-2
CASSPLAEHTGELFF
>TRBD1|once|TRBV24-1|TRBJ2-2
CATRGTGVRANTGELFF
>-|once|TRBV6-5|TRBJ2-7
CASRDRYEQYF
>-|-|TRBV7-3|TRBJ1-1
CASSSDWNTEAFF
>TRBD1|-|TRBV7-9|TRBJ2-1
CASSPRQGVFNEQFF
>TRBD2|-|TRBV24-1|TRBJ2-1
CATTTTSGGSSSYNEQFF
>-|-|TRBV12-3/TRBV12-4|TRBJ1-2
CASSSQGHGYTF
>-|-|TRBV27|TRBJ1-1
CASSQNRAPGGPGTEAFF
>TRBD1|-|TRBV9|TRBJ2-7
CASSVGGTGDIYEQYF
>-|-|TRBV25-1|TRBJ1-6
CASRPGDSPLHF
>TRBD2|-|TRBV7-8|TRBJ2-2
CASSLALPSGRAAELFF
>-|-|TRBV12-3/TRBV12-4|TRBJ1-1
CASTQYADTEAFF
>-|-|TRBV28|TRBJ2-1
CASSLTGPYNEQFF
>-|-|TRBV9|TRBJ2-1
CASSVQAGSYNEQFF
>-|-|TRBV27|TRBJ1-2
CASSLAGTIYGYTF
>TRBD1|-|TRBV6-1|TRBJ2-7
CASSDGQGGSSYEQYF
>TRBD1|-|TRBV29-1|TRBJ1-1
CSVDSGGTEAFF
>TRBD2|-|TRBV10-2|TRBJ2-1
CASSGLAGTETYNEQFF
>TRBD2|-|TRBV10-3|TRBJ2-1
CAIRERLAGVSEQFF
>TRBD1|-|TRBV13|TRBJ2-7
CASSPEDRGEQYF